Included here is one T cell receptor (beta chain) sequence, with context. Its antigen remains unidentified. Measured with immunoSEQ multiplex PCR; TCRdb has only the in-frame clones, and not every one. In the table there are 150,000 to 200,000 clones, roughly 89% of which are singletons. Germline lookup yields CDR1 SGHTS and CDR2 YDEGEE. The CDR3 has 16 residues. The ends were cut back, 3 bases at V and 3 bases at J, with 13 bases in the middle. These data originate in a study of T cell responses to AZD1222 COVID-19 vaccine. Findings and limits, study-wide: Rises in breadth and depth of Spike-specific TCRs came after two AZD1222 doses.

The source was peripheral blood, collected 28 days after the second AZD1222 dose. This sequence joins TRBV5-8 and TRBJ2-6; D could derive from TRBD1 or TRBD2 (6 bases each). The TCR comes from an adult who received the AZD1222 COVID-19 vaccine. CDR3 protein: CASSSGGVSGANVLTF. DNA for the CDR3: TGTGCCAGCAGCTCCGGGGGCGTTAGTGGGGCCAACGTCCTGACTTTC.